The clone carrying this T cell receptor (beta chain) occurred many times. The antigen remains undetermined. V shed 5 bases, J shed 1 base, and the junction held 10 bases outside the gene matches. Germline V gene sequence: CDR1 SEHNR, CDR2 FQNEAQ (reference sequence). There are 17 residues in the CDR3. These data originate in a study of T-cell reconstitution after alpha-beta-depleted transplantation in children. This sample's TCRbeta library carried unique molecular identifier barcodes. TCRdb reprocessed the PCR reads via MiXCR and lists one record per CDR3 protein. The sample has around 94,000 distinct CDR3 sequences; 6% are singletons. Findings and limits, study-wide: T-cell numbers and diversity, one year after transplant, stemmed largely from T cells that were newly produced. In some patients, recipient T cells and intrathymic progenitors surviving conditioning explained high day-60 diversity.

The chain couples TRBV7-9 to TRBJ2-3; TRBD2 aligns across 9 bases. This receptor was taken from a female patient between 2 and 15 years old who had a stem cell transplant for Fanconi anemia, so the T cells may come from the graft donor. This sample comprised PBMCs, mostly from graft donor cells, obtained 60 days after TCRalphabeta/CD19-depleted stem cell transplant. CDR3 nucleotide sequence: TGTGCCAGCAGCCACCTAGCGGGGATGGCAGGCACAGATACGCAGTATTTT. It yields the protein CASSHLAGMAGTDTQYF.